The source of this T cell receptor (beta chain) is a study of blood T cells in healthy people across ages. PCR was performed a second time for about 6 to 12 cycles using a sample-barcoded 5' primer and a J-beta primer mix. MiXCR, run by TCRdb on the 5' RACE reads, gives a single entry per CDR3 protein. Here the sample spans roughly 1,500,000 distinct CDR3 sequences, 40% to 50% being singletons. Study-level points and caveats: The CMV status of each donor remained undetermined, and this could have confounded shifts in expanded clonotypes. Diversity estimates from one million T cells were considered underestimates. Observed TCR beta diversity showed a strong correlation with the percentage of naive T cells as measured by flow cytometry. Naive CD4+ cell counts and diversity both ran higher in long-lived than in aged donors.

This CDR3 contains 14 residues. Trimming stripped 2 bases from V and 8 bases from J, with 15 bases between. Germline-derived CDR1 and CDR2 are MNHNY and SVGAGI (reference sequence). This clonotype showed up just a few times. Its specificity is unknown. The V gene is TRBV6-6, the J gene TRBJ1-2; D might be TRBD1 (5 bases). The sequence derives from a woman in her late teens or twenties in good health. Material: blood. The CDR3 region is CASSYGGRGGGYTF. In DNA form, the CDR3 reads TGTGCCAGCAGTTACGGGGGTAGGGGAGGAGGCTACACCTTC.